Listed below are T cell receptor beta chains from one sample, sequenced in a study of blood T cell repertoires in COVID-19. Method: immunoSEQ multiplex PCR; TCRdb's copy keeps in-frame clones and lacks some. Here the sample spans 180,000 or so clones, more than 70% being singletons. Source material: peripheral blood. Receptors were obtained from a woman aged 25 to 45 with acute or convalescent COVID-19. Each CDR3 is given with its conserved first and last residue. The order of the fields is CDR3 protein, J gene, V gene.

cdr3_aa: CASKENGGQPQHF
j_call: TRBJ1-5
v_call: TRBV2

cdr3_aa: CASSLDYQETQYF
j_call: TRBJ2-5
v_call: TRBV5-4

cdr3_aa: CASSQFFNRGGQPQHF
j_call: TRBJ1-5
v_call: TRBV23-1

cdr3_aa: CASSVQGGGDSGELFF
j_call: TRBJ2-2
v_call: TRBV9

cdr3_aa: CASSLTGTGGYNEQFF
j_call: TRBJ2-1
v_call: TRBV5-1

cdr3_aa: CASSLGGPGYEQFF
j_call: TRBJ2-1
v_call: TRBV5-1

cdr3_aa: CASSSYNEQFF
j_call: TRBJ2-1
v_call: TRBV18

cdr3_aa: CASGSGIVIDEQFF
j_call: TRBJ2-1
v_call: TRBV2

cdr3_aa: CASSMHRTYMNTEAFF
j_call: TRBJ1-1
v_call: TRBV19

cdr3_aa: CASSSLTGGYSPLHF
j_call: TRBJ1-6
v_call: TRBV11-3

cdr3_aa: CASSPNPGGAFF
j_call: TRBJ1-1
v_call: TRBV28

cdr3_aa: CASTPFSVLNTGELFF
j_call: TRBJ2-2
v_call: TRBV27

cdr3_aa: CSVGGTGLAGGGQETQYF
j_call: TRBJ2-5
v_call: TRBV29-1

cdr3_aa: CASSYSLRGKNTGELFF
j_call: TRBJ2-2
v_call: TRBV6-2/TRBV6-3

cdr3_aa: CASRMGTGNEQFF
j_call: TRBJ2-1
v_call: TRBV27

cdr3_aa: CASSLRGSNQPQHF
j_call: TRBJ1-5
v_call: TRBV27

cdr3_aa: CASSLAGTTEETQYF
j_call: TRBJ2-5
v_call: TRBV5-1

cdr3_aa: CASSLLREVNEQFF
j_call: TRBJ2-1
v_call: TRBV7-9

cdr3_aa: CAWMGWPNYGYTF
j_call: TRBJ1-2
v_call: TRBV30

cdr3_aa: CASSFGGPSGANVLTF
j_call: TRBJ2-6
v_call: TRBV7-6

cdr3_aa: CASSIVDPGEQFF
j_call: TRBJ2-1
v_call: TRBV5-1

cdr3_aa: CASSLFGVRNTIYF
j_call: TRBJ1-3
v_call: TRBV28

cdr3_aa: CASSPTGEGVEAFF
j_call: TRBJ1-1
v_call: TRBV9

cdr3_aa: CATSRAHQRTSGNTGELFF
j_call: TRBJ2-2
v_call: TRBV15

cdr3_aa: CASSGFSEAYEQYF
j_call: TRBJ2-7
v_call: TRBV7-2

cdr3_aa: CASSQAYRGGNTIYF
j_call: TRBJ1-3
v_call: TRBV3-1/TRBV3-2

cdr3_aa: CASRGWGYEQYF
j_call: TRBJ2-7
v_call: TRBV25-1

cdr3_aa: CASSEFGGMIQETQYF
j_call: TRBJ2-5
v_call: TRBV6-1

cdr3_aa: CASSPWTGTPLHF
j_call: TRBJ1-6
v_call: TRBV7-8

cdr3_aa: CASSQTGFYGYTF
j_call: TRBJ1-2
v_call: TRBV12-3/TRBV12-4

cdr3_aa: CASSQPPLGGELFF
j_call: TRBJ2-2
v_call: TRBV5-4

cdr3_aa: CASSLGDREYEQYF
j_call: TRBJ2-7
v_call: TRBV5-6

cdr3_aa: CASSWLAGANTGELFF
j_call: TRBJ2-2
v_call: TRBV5-1

cdr3_aa: CASSAGTGEAFF
j_call: TRBJ1-1
v_call: TRBV12-3/TRBV12-4

cdr3_aa: CATKDRGLGEQYF
j_call: TRBJ2-7
v_call: TRBV6-5

cdr3_aa: CASTLPSDTEAFF
j_call: TRBJ1-1
v_call: TRBV7-9

cdr3_aa: CASSFVSYEQYF
j_call: TRBJ2-7
v_call: TRBV28

cdr3_aa: CASSLMRNTEAFF
j_call: TRBJ1-1
v_call: TRBV27

cdr3_aa: CASGPRGRYYNEQFF
j_call: TRBJ2-1
v_call: TRBV12-5

cdr3_aa: CASSARMGSNIQYF
j_call: TRBJ2-4
v_call: TRBV4-2

cdr3_aa: CASSSGDYGYTF
j_call: TRBJ1-2
v_call: TRBV12-3/TRBV12-4

cdr3_aa: CASSYRHPGLLGETQYF
j_call: TRBJ2-5
v_call: TRBV27

cdr3_aa: CASSLRQVAGGYEQYF
j_call: TRBJ2-7
v_call: TRBV28

cdr3_aa: CASNFDSLNQPQHF
j_call: TRBJ1-5
v_call: TRBV2